Presented here are 23 T cell receptor beta chains from one specimen sequenced in a study of early T cells in non-severe SARS-CoV-2 infection. TCRdb independently ran MiXCR on the 5' RACE reads; one entry per CDR3 protein. The repertoire holds roughly 100,000 distinct CDR3 sequences, with around 14% as singletons. Source material: whole blood. The receptors here all came from an adult who was a healthcare worker with PCR-confirmed SARS-CoV-2 infection or an uninfected control (not recorded which).

The V call is TRBV9, the J call TRBJ2-5; D is unclear. The V end lost 3 bases, the J end lost 3 bases, and 15 bases lay between the germline ends. The CDR3 is made up of 15 amino acids. The germline V gene has CDR1 SGDLS and CDR2 YYNGEE. Written as DNA, the CDR3 is TGTGCCAGCAGCGGTGGGGTGGCAGATGAAGAGACCCAGTACTTC. Amino acids: CASSGGVADEETQYF.

This sequence joins TRBV6-2 or TRBV6-3 and TRBJ2-7, with a tentative D call TRBD2 (6 bases). Deletions cut 6 bases from V and 0 bases from J, with 15 bases between. The CDR3 sequence is 15 residues long. From germline, CDR1 is MNHEY and CDR2 SVGEGT. CDR3 amino acids: CASSLSPEGSYEQYF. The DNA for the CDR3 is TGTGCCAGCAGCCTCAGCCCGGAGGGCTCCTACGAGCAGTACTTC.

The J gene is TRBJ2-3, the V gene TRBV12-3 or TRBV12-4; D not resolved. V gave up 4 bases and J gave up 6 bases, with 14 bases separating them. CDR3 length equals 14 residues. In nucleotides, the CDR3 is TGTGCCAGCAGTTATCACTTGTGGGCGGATACGCAGTATTTT. Amino acids: CASSYHLWADTQYF.

The rearrangement uses TRBV6-6 and TRBJ2-1, with 12 bases that match TRBD2. Trimming at V came to 4 bases and at J to 9 bases, leaving 7 bases not matched to a gene. Germline-derived CDR1 and CDR2 are MNHNY and SVGAGI (reference sequence). CDR3 length equals 15 residues. The CDR3 DNA reads as TGTGCCAGCAGTTTGACTAGCGGGAGCTCCGGTGAGCAGTTCTTC. This gives the protein CASSLTSGSSGEQFF.

This clonotype was counted a few times. V gene TRBV28 combines with J gene TRBJ2-1; 9 bases line up with TRBD1. The CDR3 consists of 12 residues. V was pared by 7 bases and J by 9 bases, with 4 bases of the junction left unmatched. Germline V gene sequence: CDR1 MDHEN, CDR2 SYDVKM. The DNA for the CDR3 is TGTGCCAGCACCACAGGGGGCGTTGAGCAGTTCTTC. It encodes CASTTGGVEQFF.

This clonotype was counted many times. This sequence joins TRBV21-1 and TRBJ1-2; the tabulated D call, TRBD1, remains unverified against the DNA. TRBV21-1 is marked as a pseudogene. This CDR3 has 14 amino acids. The CDR3 reads CASSKGGQLYGYTF. The CDR3 DNA reads TGTGCCAGCAGCAAAGGGGGACAGCTTTATGGCTACACCTTC.

The table lists this clonotype with a few counts. The gene calls are TRBV12-3 or TRBV12-4 and TRBJ2-2; the D gene is possibly TRBD1 (6 bases). The CDR3 loop spans 14 amino acids. Trimming cost V 6 bases and J 3 bases, with 11 bases left between them. Here the CDR3 DNA reads TGTGCCAGCAGGGTCGGACAGTACACCGGGGAGCTGTTTTTT. Protein sequence: CASRVGQYTGELFF.

This clonotype was picked up a small number of times. The chain uses TRBV7-2 and TRBJ2-3; D might be TRBD2 (6 bases). Trimming removed 5 bases from V and 6 bases from J, with 18 bases in between. The V gene's germline CDR1 is SGHTA and CDR2 FQGNSA. The CDR3 length is 15 residues. CDR3 residues: CASSPWGGLTDTQYF. CDR3 DNA sequence: TGTGCCAGCAGCCCCTGGGGCGGACTAACCGATACGCAGTATTTT.

The chain combines TRBV12-3 or TRBV12-4 with TRBJ2-7; D unresolved. Deletions cut 5 bases from V and 6 bases from J, with 14 bases between. The CDR3 totals 13 residues. CDR3 bases: TGTGCCAGCAGTCCCCTCGTTCTCAGCGAGCAGTACTTC. Translation gives CASSPLVLSEQYF.

This clonotype appeared a few times. The V call is TRBV2, the J call TRBJ1-2, with D unresolved. CDR3 length equals 14 residues. Trimming pared 5 bases from V and 3 bases from J, leaving 13 bases between. Germline CDR1 and CDR2: SNHLY and FYNNEI. This CDR3 reads CASSIQVSDYGYTF. The CDR3 DNA reads TGTGCCAGCAGTATCCAGGTTTCGGACTATGGCTACACCTTC.

This clonotype was picked up many times. This sequence joins TRBV5-1 and TRBJ2-1; no clear D gene. Trimming took 0 bases from V and 2 from J, leaving 6 bases between them. The CDR3 covers 14 residues. Per germline, CDR1 SGHRS and CDR2 YFSETQ. The CDR3 DNA reads TGCGCCAGCAGCTTGGCCGCAGCCTACAATGAGCAGTTCTTC. Its protein product is CASSLAAAYNEQFF.

This clonotype was seen many times. The chain has TRBV7-6 and TRBJ1-1, with D possibly TRBD1 on 6 matching bases. Germline V gene data show CDR1 as SGHVS and CDR2 as FNYEAQ. The V and J ends lost 5 bases and 3 bases respectively, with 10 bases between them. This CDR3 region has 13 residues. CDR3: CASSPGVHTEAFF. The CDR3 region has the DNA TGTGCCAGCAGCCCAGGGGTACACACTGAAGCTTTCTTT.

This clonotype has ten or more counts. The genes are TRBV29-1 and TRBJ1-2; D remains ambiguous. V lost 7 bases, J lost 1 base, and 10 bases lay in between. Germline loops: CDR1 SQVTM, CDR2 ANQGSEA. The CDR3 totals 12 residues. The CDR3 is CSAQLDNYGYTF. DNA of the CDR3: TGCAGCGCTCAACTAGATAACTATGGCTACACCTTC.

This clonotype occurred a few times. The rearrangement links TRBV15 to TRBJ1-2, with TRBD1 as a possible D gene (5 bases). Trimming shortened V by 0 bases and J by 3 bases, and 14 bases separated the two germline ends. Looked up from germline, CDR1 is LNHNV and CDR2 is YYDKDF (reference sequence). CDR3 length equals 16 residues. CDR3 nucleotides: TGTGCCACCAGCAGAGATAAGGCAGGGCCGTACTATGGCTACACCTTC. Residues: CATSRDKAGPYYGYTF.

In this sample, this clonotype turned up many times. The V call is TRBV7-8, the J call TRBJ1-2; no firm D call. The germline V gene has CDR1 SGHVS and CDR2 FQNEAQ. With 4 bases removed from V and 3 bases from J, the gap between germline ends came to 18 bases. This CDR3 has 16 amino acids. The CDR3 protein is CASSSSGTVVDYGYTF. Here the CDR3 DNA reads TGTGCCAGCAGCTCATCAGGAACGGTGGTTGACTATGGCTACACCTTC.

The rearrangement links TRBV13 to TRBJ2-7; TRBD2 might be the D (5 bases). Between the trimmed V and J ends, which lost 4 bases and 1 base, there was a span of 17 bases. CDR1 and CDR2 from the germline V gene are PRHDT and FYEKMQ (reference sequence). CDR3 size: 16 residues. In DNA, the CDR3 is TGTGCCAGCAGCTCCGAGGAGGCGGGCCGATCCTACGAGCAGTACTTC. Its translation: CASSSEEAGRSYEQYF.

This clonotype was detected only a few times. This chain connects TRBV11-2 to TRBJ2-3, with D unclear. The germline V and J ends were trimmed by 4 bases and 4 bases, with 9 bases remaining between them. Germline CDR1 and CDR2: SGHAT and FQNNGV. The CDR3 runs to 13 residues. CDR3 DNA: TGTGCCAGCAGCTCCCGACCCTCAGATACGCAGTATTTT. Protein product: CASSSRPSDTQYF.

This chain connects TRBV28 to TRBJ2-4, with 8 bases identical to TRBD1. There are 11 residues in the CDR3. V shed 10 bases and J 6 bases; nucleotides not matched to a gene: 2. In germline, CDR1 is MDHEN, CDR2 SYDVKM. The CDR3 reads CATGQGNIQYF. In DNA form, the CDR3 reads TGTGCCACCGGACAGGGAAACATTCAGTACTTC.

This clonotype has at least ten counts. The rearrangement uses TRBV20-1 and TRBJ1-1, with TRBD1 matching over 11 bases. V was pared by 4 bases and J by 0 bases, with 4 bases of the junction left unmatched. This CDR3 has 15 residues. CDR1 and CDR2 (germline): DFQATT, SNEGSKA (reference sequence). The CDR3 DNA is TGCAGTGCTACGAGGACAGGGGGCCTGAACACTGAAGCTTTCTTT. Its protein product is CSATRTGGLNTEAFF.

CDR3 DNA sequence: TGTGCCAGCGAGCTAGCGGGAGGGCCTGGGACCCAGTACTTC. Translated: CASELAGGPGTQYF. The rearrangement links TRBV7-2 to TRBJ2-5; the match to TRBD2 covers 12 bases. Germline V gene sequence: CDR1 SGHTA, CDR2 FQGNSA. Trimming cost V 8 bases and J 7 bases; bases outside gene matches: 8. There are 14 residues in the CDR3.

This clonotype was picked up a small number of times. This chain uses TRBV7-3 with TRBJ2-3; D unclear. The length of the CDR3 is 14 residues. CDR1 and CDR2 (germline): SGHTA, FQGTGA. Trimming stripped 5 bases from V and 8 bases from J, with 17 bases between. The CDR3 here is CASSPSPATGTQYF. The CDR3 DNA reads as TGTGCCAGCAGCCCGAGTCCCGCCACCGGTACGCAGTATTTT.

The DNA for the CDR3 is TGTGCCAGCCGCCAGGGGTTAGACACTGAAGCTTTCTTT. Residues: CASRQGLDTEAFF. J is TRBJ1-1 and V is TRBV28; possibly TRBD1 for D (6 bases). Germline assignment: CDR1 MDHEN and CDR2 SYDVKM. Trimming took 8 bases from V and 3 from J, leaving 13 bases between them. This CDR3 is 13 amino acids long.

The CDR3 loop reads CASSSGHLNTEAFF. CDR3 coding DNA: TGTGCCAGCAGCTCGGGACACCTTAACACTGAAGCTTTCTTT. The V gene is TRBV5-5, the J gene TRBJ1-1; D perhaps matches TRBD1 (6 bases). Trimming cost V 3 bases and J 2 bases, with 11 bases left between them. CDR1 and CDR2 from the germline V gene are SGHKS and YYEKEE (reference sequence). The CDR3 length is 14 residues.